This entry concerns a single TCR beta chain. This specimen comes from a study of blood T cell repertoires in COVID-19. Study details: Specimens from acute and convalescent COVID-19 originated in the United States, Italy and Spain. Nucleic acid was either cDNA or gDNA, and it came from T cells, B-cell-depleted T cells, or PBMCs.

Germline V gene sequence: CDR1 GTSNPN, CDR2 SVGIG (reference sequence). This CDR3 spans 13 amino acids. V gave up 0 bases and J gave up 1 base, with 6 bases separating them. Per the study methods: Nucleated cell counts were estimated from reference gene primer amplification. Clones were read by immunoSEQ multiplex PCR, and TCRdb kept only the in-frame ones, dropping some. That table is the source of V, J and clone size, and D and trimming were worked out from the DNA. The data show about 68,000 clones, 85% to 90% seen once. The sequenced material came from peripheral blood. This sequence originates from a man aged 50 to 59 with acute or convalescent COVID-19. J is TRBJ1-2 and V is TRBV30; D is ambiguous. The CDR3: CAWSVLVNYGYTF. DNA of the CDR3: TGTGCCTGGAGTGTACTGGTTAACTATGGCTACACCTTC.